This is a list of T cell receptor beta chains from one sample in a study of T-cell memory formation after mild COVID-19. TCRdb reprocessed the 5' RACE reads via MiXCR and lists one record per CDR3 protein. The sample has roughly 200,000 distinct CDR3 sequences; 16% are singletons. The material sequenced was PBMCs or a T cell subset sorted from them (not recorded which). Source of these receptors: an adult woman who had mild COVID-19 (a few samples of this study predate the infection). Cell type and time point are not known. CDR3s include the opening cysteine and the closing phenylalanine or tryptophan. Fields, in order: clone size, J gene, V gene, CDR3 length, D gene, CDR3 protein, CDR3 DNA. A D gene is named only where the DNA matches it firmly. A row's size may be missing; if present it is once, few, many or a size class.

>few|TRBJ2-5|TRBV6-1|13|-
CASSIGNQETQYF
TGTGCCAGCAGTATTGGCAACCAAGAGACCCAGTACTTC
>-|TRBJ1-6|TRBV6-6|16|TRBD1
CASSYGGQGAPSPLHF
TGTGCCAGCAGTTACGGGGGACAGGGGGCGCCTTCACCCCTCCACTTT
>-|TRBJ2-2|TRBV30|13|-
CAWMASNTGELFF
TGTGCCTGGATGGCTTCGAACACCGGGGAGCTGTTTTTT
>-|TRBJ1-1|TRBV7-9|15|TRBD1
CASSFQGTGGTEAFF
TGTGCCAGCAGCTTTCAAGGGACAGGGGGAACTGAAGCTTTCTTT
>-|TRBJ2-7|TRBV29-1|13|TRBD1
CSVTRQGSYEQYF
TGCAGCGTCACCCGACAGGGATCCTACGAGCAGTACTTC
>-|TRBJ1-2|TRBV7-2|14|-
CASSLARTAYGYTF
TGTGCCAGCAGCTTAGCGAGGACAGCCTATGGCTACACCTTC
>many|TRBJ1-1|TRBV7-8|15|-
CASSLESGVFTEAFF
TGTGCCAGCAGCTTAGAATCAGGAGTGTTCACTGAAGCTTTCTTT
>-|TRBJ2-3|TRBV9|13|-
CASSVRAPDTQYF
TGTGCCAGCAGCGTACGGGCCCCCGATACGCAGTATTTT
>-|TRBJ2-1|TRBV29-1|12|-
CSVEDWQGGQFF
TGCAGCGTTGAAGACTGGCAGGGTGGGCAGTTCTTC
>-|TRBJ2-1|TRBV5-4|13|-
CASSSSQHNEQFF
TGTGCCAGCAGCTCCTCCCAACACAATGAGCAGTTCTTC
>-|TRBJ2-7|TRBV5-1|15|-
CASSLGTATSYEQYF
TGCGCCAGCAGCTTGGGTACGGCGACCTCCTACGAGCAGTACTTC
>few|TRBJ2-3|TRBV2|16|TRBD2
CASSSRLAGVWDTQYF
TGTGCCAGCAGTAGTAGACTAGCGGGGGTGTGGGATACGCAGTATTTT